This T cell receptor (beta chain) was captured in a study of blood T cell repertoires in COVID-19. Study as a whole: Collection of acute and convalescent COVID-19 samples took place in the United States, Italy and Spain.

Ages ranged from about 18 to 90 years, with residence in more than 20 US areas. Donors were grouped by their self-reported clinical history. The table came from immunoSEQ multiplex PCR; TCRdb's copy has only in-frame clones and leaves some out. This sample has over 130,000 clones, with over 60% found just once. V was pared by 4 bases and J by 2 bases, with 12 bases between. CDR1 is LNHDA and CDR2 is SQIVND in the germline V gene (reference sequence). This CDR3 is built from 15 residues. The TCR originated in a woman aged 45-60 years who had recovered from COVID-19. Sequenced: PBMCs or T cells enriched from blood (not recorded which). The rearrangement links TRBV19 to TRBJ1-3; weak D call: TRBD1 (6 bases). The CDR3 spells CASSRRTEAGNTIYF. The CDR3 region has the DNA TGTGCCAGTAGTAGACGGACAGAAGCTGGAAACACCATATATTTT.